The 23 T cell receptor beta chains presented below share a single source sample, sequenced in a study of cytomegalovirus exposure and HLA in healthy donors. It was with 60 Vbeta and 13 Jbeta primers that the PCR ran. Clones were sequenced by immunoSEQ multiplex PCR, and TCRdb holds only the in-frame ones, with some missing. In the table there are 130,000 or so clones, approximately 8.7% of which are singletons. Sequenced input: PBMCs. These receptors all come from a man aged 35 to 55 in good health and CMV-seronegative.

The CDR3 DNA follows: TGTGCCACCAGCAGAGGTGGTAGCGGGGGGTACAATGAGCAGTTCTTC. As protein: CATSRGGSGGYNEQFF. The chain recombines TRBV15 with TRBJ2-1; 10 bases map to TRBD2. CDR3 length: 16 amino acids. Germline trimming cut 1 base from V and 4 bases from J; bases unmatched to any gene: 4. From germline, CDR1 is LNHNV and CDR2 YYDKDF (reference sequence).

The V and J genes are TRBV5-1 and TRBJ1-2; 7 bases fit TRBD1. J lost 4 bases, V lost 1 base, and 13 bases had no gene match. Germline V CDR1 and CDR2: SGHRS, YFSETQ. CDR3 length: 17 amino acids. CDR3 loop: CASSLWAGGQTIYGYTF. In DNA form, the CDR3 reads TGCGCCAGCAGCTTGTGGGCAGGGGGGCAAACCATCTATGGCTACACCTTC.

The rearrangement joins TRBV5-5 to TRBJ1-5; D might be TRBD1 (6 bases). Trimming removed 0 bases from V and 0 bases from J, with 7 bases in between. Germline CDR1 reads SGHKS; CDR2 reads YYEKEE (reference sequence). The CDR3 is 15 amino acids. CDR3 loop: CASSLVGASNQPQHF. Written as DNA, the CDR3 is TGTGCCAGCAGCTTGGTGGGGGCTAGCAATCAGCCCCAGCATTTT.

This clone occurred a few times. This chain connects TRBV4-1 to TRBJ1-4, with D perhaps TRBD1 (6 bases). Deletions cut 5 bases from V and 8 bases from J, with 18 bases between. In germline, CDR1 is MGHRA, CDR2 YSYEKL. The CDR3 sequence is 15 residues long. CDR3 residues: CASSSRTAEAEKLFF. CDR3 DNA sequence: TGCGCCAGCAGCTCTAGGACAGCGGAGGCGGAAAAACTGTTTTTT.

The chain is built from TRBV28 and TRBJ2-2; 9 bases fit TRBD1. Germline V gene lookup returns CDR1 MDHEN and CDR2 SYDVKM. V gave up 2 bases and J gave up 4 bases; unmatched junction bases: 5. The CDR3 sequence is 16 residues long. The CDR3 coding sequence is TGTGCCAGCAGTTTAAGGGACAGGGCCGGCACCGGGGAGCTGTTTTTT. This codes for CASSLRDRAGTGELFF.

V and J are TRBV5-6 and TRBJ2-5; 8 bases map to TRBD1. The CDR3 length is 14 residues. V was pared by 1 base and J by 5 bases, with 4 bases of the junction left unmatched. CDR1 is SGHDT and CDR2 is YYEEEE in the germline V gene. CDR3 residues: CASSLSTGGETQYF. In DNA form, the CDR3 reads TGTGCCAGCAGCTTGTCAACAGGGGGGGAGACCCAGTACTTC.

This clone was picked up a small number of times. CDR3: CASSVTMNTEAFF. The CDR3 DNA reads as TGTGCCAGCAGTGTAACAATGAACACTGAAGCTTTCTTT. The chain couples TRBV6-4 to TRBJ1-1; D is uncertain. With 4 bases removed from V and 0 bases from J, the gap between germline ends came to 6 bases. The CDR3 has 13 amino acids. The germline gives CDR1 MRHNA, CDR2 SNTAGT.

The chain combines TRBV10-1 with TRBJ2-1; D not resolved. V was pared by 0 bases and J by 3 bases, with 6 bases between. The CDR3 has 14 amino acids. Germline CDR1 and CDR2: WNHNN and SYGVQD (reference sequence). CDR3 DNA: TGCGCCAGCAGTGAGTCGGCAAGCTACAATGAGCAGTTCTTC. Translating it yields CASSESASYNEQFF.

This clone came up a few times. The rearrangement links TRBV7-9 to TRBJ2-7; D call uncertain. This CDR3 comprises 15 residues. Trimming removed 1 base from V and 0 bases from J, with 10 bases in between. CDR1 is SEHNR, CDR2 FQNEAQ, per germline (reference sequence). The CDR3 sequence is CASSLEAWSSYEQYF. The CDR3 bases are TGTGCCAGCAGCTTAGAGGCCTGGAGCTCCTACGAGCAGTACTTC.

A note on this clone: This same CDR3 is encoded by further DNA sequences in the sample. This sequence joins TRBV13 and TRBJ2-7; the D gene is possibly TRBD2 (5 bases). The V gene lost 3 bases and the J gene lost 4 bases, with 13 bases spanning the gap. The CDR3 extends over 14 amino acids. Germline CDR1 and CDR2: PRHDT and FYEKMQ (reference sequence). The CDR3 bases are TGTGCCAGCAGCTTTAGTGGACGGACTTACGAGCAGTACTTC. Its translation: CASSFSGRTYEQYF.

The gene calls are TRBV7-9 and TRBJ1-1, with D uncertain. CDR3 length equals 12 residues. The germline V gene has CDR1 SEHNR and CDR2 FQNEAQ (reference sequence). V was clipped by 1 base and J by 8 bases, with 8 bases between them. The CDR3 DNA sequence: TGTGCCAGCAGCTTAGGAGGGATCGAAGCTTTCTTT. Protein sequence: CASSLGGIEAFF.

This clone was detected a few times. CDR3 in amino acids: CASSPGGRTGQETQYF. The CDR3 coding sequence is TGTGCCAGTAGCCCCGGCGGTAGGACAGGCCAAGAGACCCAGTACTTC. The V call is TRBV19, the J call TRBJ2-5; 7 nucleotides match TRBD1. CDR3 length equals 16 residues. Germline V gene lookup returns CDR1 LNHDA and CDR2 SQIVND (reference sequence). V gave up 6 bases and J gave up 1 base; unmatched junction bases: 11.

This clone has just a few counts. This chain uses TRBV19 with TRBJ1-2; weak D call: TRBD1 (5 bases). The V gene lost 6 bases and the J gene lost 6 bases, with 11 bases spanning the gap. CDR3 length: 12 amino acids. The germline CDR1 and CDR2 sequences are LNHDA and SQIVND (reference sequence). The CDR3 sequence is CASRGGNDGYTF. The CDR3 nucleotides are TGTGCCAGTAGGGGGGGAAACGATGGCTACACCTTC.

The CDR3 sequence: CASSSRQAWDYTF. The CDR3 DNA reads TGTGCCAGCAGCTCAAGACAGGCCTGGGACTACACCTTC. V is TRBV7-8 and J is TRBJ1-2; TRBD1 might be the D (6 bases). The germline V gene has CDR1 SGHVS and CDR2 FQNEAQ. This CDR3 is built from 13 residues. Trimming removed 4 bases at V and 10 bases at J, with 16 bases between. Full variable domain (missing parts from reference TRBV7-8 and TRBJ1-2): GAGVSQSPRYKVAKRGQDVALRCDPISGHVSLFWYQQALGQGPEFLTYFQNEAQLDKSGLPSDRFFAERPEGSVSTLKIQRTQQEDSAVYLCASSSRQAWDYTFGSGTRLTVV.

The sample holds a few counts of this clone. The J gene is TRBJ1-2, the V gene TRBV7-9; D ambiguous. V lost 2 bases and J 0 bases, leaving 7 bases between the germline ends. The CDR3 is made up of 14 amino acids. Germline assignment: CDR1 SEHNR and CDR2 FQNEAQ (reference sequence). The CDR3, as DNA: TGTGCCAGCAGCTTAAGTAGCACTAACTATGGCTACACCTTC. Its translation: CASSLSSTNYGYTF.

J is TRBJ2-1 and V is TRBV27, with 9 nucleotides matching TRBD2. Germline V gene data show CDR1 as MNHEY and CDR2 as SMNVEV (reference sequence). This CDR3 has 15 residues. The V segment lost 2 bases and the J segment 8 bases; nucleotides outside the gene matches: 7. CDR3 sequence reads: CASSLAAGGPYEQFF. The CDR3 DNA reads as TGTGCCAGCAGTTTAGCGGCGGGGGGGCCATATGAGCAGTTCTTC.

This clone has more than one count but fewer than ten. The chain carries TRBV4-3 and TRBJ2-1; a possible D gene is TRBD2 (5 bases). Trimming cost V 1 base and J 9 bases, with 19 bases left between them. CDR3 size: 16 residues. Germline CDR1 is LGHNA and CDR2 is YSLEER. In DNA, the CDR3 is TGCGCCAGCAGCCAAGGTGCTAGCCGGCCCCCAAGTGAGCAGTTCTTC. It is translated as CASSQGASRPPSEQFF.

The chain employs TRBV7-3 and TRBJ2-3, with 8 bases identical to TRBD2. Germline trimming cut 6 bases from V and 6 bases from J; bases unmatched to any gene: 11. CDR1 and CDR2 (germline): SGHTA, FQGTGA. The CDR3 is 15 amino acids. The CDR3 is CASSRTSMSSDTQYF. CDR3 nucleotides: TGTGCCAGCAGTAGGACTAGCATGTCATCGGATACGCAGTATTTT.

Here the CDR3 DNA reads TGTGCCAGTAGTACCCCCGACATCTCCTATAATTCACCCCTCCACTTT. Its protein is CASSTPDISYNSPLHF. The genes are TRBV19 and TRBJ1-6; D not certain. V was clipped by 4 bases and J by 0 bases, with 10 bases between them. The CDR3 is 16 residues long. Per the germline V gene, CDR1 is LNHDA and CDR2 is SQIVND (reference sequence).

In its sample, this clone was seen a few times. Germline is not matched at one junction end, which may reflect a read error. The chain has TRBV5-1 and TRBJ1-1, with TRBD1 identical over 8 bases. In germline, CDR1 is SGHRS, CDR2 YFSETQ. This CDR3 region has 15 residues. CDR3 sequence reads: CVSSGLRGRGTEAFF. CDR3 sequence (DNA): TGCGTCAGCAGCGGCCTCAGGGGGCGCGGCACTGAAGCTTTCTTT.

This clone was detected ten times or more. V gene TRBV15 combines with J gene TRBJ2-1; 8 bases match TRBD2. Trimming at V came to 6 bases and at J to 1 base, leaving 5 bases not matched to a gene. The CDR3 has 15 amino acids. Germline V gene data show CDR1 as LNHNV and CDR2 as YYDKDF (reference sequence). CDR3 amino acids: CATSIIAGSYNEQFF. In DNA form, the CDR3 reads TGTGCCACCAGTATAATAGCGGGGTCCTACAATGAGCAGTTCTTC.

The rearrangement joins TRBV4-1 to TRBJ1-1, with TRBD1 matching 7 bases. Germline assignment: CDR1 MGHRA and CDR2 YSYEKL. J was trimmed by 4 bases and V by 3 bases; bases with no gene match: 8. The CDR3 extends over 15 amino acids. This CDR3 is CASSHLPTGTTEAFF. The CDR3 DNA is TGCGCCAGCAGCCACCTCCCGACAGGGACCACTGAAGCTTTCTTT.

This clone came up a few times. DNA of the CDR3: TGCACCAGCAGCCAAGATGAGGGGACTAGCGGGCAAGAGACCCAGTACTTC. Translating it yields CTSSQDEGTSGQETQYF. The chain carries TRBV1 and TRBJ2-5; TRBD2 was called by the table and not checked on the DNA. TRBV1 is a pseudogene locus. The CDR3 is 17 residues long.